These 9 T cell receptor beta chains were sequenced from one sample in a study of glioma-infiltrating T cells after dendritic cell vaccination. Using immunoSEQ multiplex PCR, the repertoire was profiled, and TCRdb retains in-frame clones only, with some absent. Of more than 85,000 clones listed, around 87% are singletons. As for time point: after dendritic cell vaccination, including at tumor progression/relapse. The material sequenced was blood, taken after dendritic cell vaccination. The source of these receptors is a human donor with glioblastoma.

The J gene is TRBJ1-2, the V gene TRBV7-9; 7 bases fit TRBD1. Per the germline V gene, CDR1 is SEHNR and CDR2 is FQNEAQ (reference sequence). V shed 6 bases and J 6 bases; nucleotides not matched to a gene: 4. This CDR3 is 12 amino acids long. The CDR3: CASSDRADGYTF. The CDR3 nucleotides read TGTGCCAGCAGTGACAGGGCCGATGGCTACACCTTC. The complete variable domain, with remaining parts taken from reference TRBV7-9 and TRBJ1-2, reads DTGVSQNPRHKITKRGQNVTFRCDPISEHNRLYWYRQTLGQGPEFLTYFQNEAQLEKSRLLSDRFSAERPKGSFSTLEIQRTEQGDSAMYLCASSDRADGYTFGSGTRLTVV.

The genes are TRBV6-5 and TRBJ2-3; D perhaps matches TRBD2 (6 bases). CDR1 is MNHEY, CDR2 SVGAGI, per germline. The CDR3 is 16 amino acids. Trimming pared 0 bases from V and 3 bases from J, leaving 13 bases between. CDR3 residues: CASSYSSAGLTDTQYF. The CDR3 DNA reads TGTGCCAGCAGTTACTCGTCCGCGGGATTGACAGATACGCAGTATTTT.

V usage is TRBV2 and J usage is TRBJ2-1; 10 bases are shared with TRBD2. V lost 4 bases to trimming and J lost 3 bases; unmatched junction nucleotides: 6. Germline CDR1 SNHLY, CDR2 FYNNEI. CDR3 length equals 16 residues. The DNA for the CDR3 is TGTGCCAGCAGTGGGGGTAGCGGGAGGTTCTACAATGAGCAGTTCTTC. Protein sequence: CASSGGSGRFYNEQFF. The full variable domain, rest sourced from reference TRBV2 and TRBJ2-1, is EPEVTQTPSHQVTQMGQEVILRCVPISNHLYFYWYRQILGQKVEFLVSFYNNEISEKSEIFDDQFSVERPDGSNFTLKIRSTKLEDSAMYFCASSGGSGRFYNEQFFGPGTRLTVL.

The V and J genes are TRBV5-1 and TRBJ2-1, with 7 bases that match TRBD2. This CDR3 spans 15 amino acids. Losses at the gene ends were 4 bases for V and 2 bases for J; bases not matched to a gene: 6. CDR1 and CDR2 (germline): SGHRS, YFSETQ. Written as DNA, the CDR3 is TGCGCCAGCAGCAGAACTAGCGAGACCTACAATGAGCAGTTCTTC. Translating gives CASSRTSETYNEQFF.

This clone was seen only once. The chain combines TRBV7-3 with TRBJ2-7; TRBD2 aligns across 13 bases. This CDR3 comprises 17 residues. Germline V gene lookup returns CDR1 SGHTA and CDR2 FQGTGA. The J segment lost 4 bases and the V segment lost 0 bases, leaving 6 bases of the junction unmatched. Here the CDR3 DNA reads TGTGCCAGCAGCTTAACGGGGACTAGCGGGATTTCTTACGAGCAGTACTTC. As protein: CASSLTGTSGISYEQYF.

CDR3 nucleotides: TGTGCCAGCAGCGGGACTAGCGGGAGAACAGATACGCAGTATTTT. The encoded protein is CASSGTSGRTDTQYF. The V and J genes are TRBV2 and TRBJ2-3, with 14 bases lining up with TRBD2. V trimming: 6 bases; J trimming: 3 bases; junction bases outside the gene matches: 2. The germline gives CDR1 SNHLY, CDR2 FYNNEI. The CDR3 is made up of 15 amino acids.

The J gene is TRBJ2-1, the V gene TRBV25-1, with TRBD2 matching over 12 bases. Germline CDR1 reads MGHDK; CDR2 reads SYGVNS. There are 15 residues in the CDR3. The V and J ends lost 6 bases and 11 bases, in that order; junction bases with no gene match: 11. For the CDR3, the DNA is TGTGCCAGCAGCGCCCCGGGACTAGCGGGTACCCAGCAGTTCTTC. Translating gives CASSAPGLAGTQQFF. Looking up the rest from reference TRBV25-1 and TRBJ2-1 gives the full variable domain: EADIYQTPRYLVIGTGKKITLECSQTMGHDKMYWYQQDPGMELHLIHYSYGVNSTEKGDLSSESTVSRIRTEHFPLTLESARPSHTSQYLCASSAPGLAGTQQFFGPGTRLTVL.

The chain employs TRBV11-1 and TRBJ1-1; no clear D. This CDR3 region has 14 residues. Trimming took off 1 base at V and 2 bases at J, with 8 bases between the two ends. The germline V gene has CDR1 SGHAT and CDR2 FQDESV (reference sequence). CDR3 in DNA: TGTGCCAGCAGCTTAGAAGAGTTAAACACTGAAGCTTTCTTT. It yields the protein CASSLEELNTEAFF.

J is TRBJ2-7 and V is TRBV30; D may be TRBD2 (5 bases). The length of the CDR3 is 12 residues. CDR1 is GTSNPN, CDR2 SVGIG, per germline (reference sequence). V was pared by 0 bases and J by 11 bases, with 14 bases between. The DNA of the CDR3 is TGTGCCTGGAGTGTGAGCCGGGGTTCGGAGTACTTC. This translates into CAWSVSRGSEYF.